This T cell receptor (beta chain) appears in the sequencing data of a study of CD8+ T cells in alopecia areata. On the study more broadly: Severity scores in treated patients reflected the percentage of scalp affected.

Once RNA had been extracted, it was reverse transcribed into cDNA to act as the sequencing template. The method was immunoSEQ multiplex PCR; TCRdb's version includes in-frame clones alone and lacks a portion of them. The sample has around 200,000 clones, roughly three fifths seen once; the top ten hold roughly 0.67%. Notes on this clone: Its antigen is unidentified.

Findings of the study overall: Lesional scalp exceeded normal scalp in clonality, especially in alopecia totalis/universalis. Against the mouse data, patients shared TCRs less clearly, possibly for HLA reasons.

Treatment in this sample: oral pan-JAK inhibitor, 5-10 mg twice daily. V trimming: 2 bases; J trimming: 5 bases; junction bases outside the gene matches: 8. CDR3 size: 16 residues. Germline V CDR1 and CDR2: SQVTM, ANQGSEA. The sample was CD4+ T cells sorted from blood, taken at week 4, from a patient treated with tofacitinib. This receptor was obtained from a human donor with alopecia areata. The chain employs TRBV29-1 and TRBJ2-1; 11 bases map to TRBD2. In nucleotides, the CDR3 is TGCAGCGTTGAAAGCCCCCTAGCGGGAGGACACAATGAGCAGTTCTTC. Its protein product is CSVESPLAGGHNEQFF.